The rows below give T cell receptor beta chains drawn from one sample of a study of blood T cell repertoires in COVID-19. Clones were read by immunoSEQ multiplex PCR, and TCRdb kept only the in-frame ones, dropping some. This table holds 250,000 or so clones, approximately 90% found once. Source material: PBMCs or T cells enriched from blood (not recorded which). These receptors were taken from a man in his forties who had recovered from COVID-19. The CDR3 runs from the conserved cysteine through the conserved F or W. A D gene is named only where the DNA matches it firmly.

V,J,D,CDR3,DNA
TRBV29-1,TRBJ2-1,TRBD2,CSVPGLAGDLVKFF,TGCAGCGTTCCCGGACTAGCGGGAGATCTAGTCAAGTTCTTC
TRBV7-2,TRBJ2-2,NA,CASTQPGGVDTGELFF,TGTGCCAGCACCCAACCAGGAGGGGTCGACACCGGGGAGCTGTTTTTT
TRBV11-2,TRBJ2-1,TRBD1,CASSLVGTGTSDEQFF,TGTGCCAGCAGCTTAGTAGGGACAGGGACCTCTGATGAGCAGTTCTTC
TRBV30,TRBJ1-2,NA,CASEPRDSYGYTF,TGTGCCTCGGAACCCCGGGACTCATATGGCTACACCTTC
TRBV12-3/TRBV12-4,TRBJ1-2,TRBD1,CASRLHAGDSGRF,TGTGCCAGCAGATTACACGCGGGGGACAGCGGGAGATTC
TRBV4-1,TRBJ2-1,NA,CASRQAGGRNEQFF,TGCGCCAGCAGGCAAGCCGGCGGAAGGAATGAGCAGTTCTTC
TRBV9,TRBJ1-1,TRBD1,CASSAFGQANTEAFF,TGTGCCAGCAGCGCCTTCGGACAGGCTAACACTGAAGCTTTCTTT
TRBV7-3,TRBJ1-2,TRBD1,CASSLHRGRYNYGYTF,TGTGCCAGCAGCCTCCACAGGGGGAGGTATAACTATGGCTACACCTTC
TRBV13,TRBJ1-5,TRBD1,CASSSTGTGINQPQHF,TGTGCCAGCAGCTCGACCGGGACAGGGATCAATCAGCCCCAGCATTTT
TRBV19,TRBJ1-1,TRBD1,CASSSSMDRGVDTEAFF,TGTGCCAGTAGTAGCTCGATGGACAGGGGGGTAGACACTGAAGCTTTCTTT
TRBV27,TRBJ2-1,NA,CASSLVGRFDQFF,TGTGCCAGCAGTTTAGTAGGCAGGTTTGATCAGTTCTTC
TRBV27,TRBJ2-4,TRBD1,CASSPPSDRGWLRAKNIQYF,TGTGCCAGCAGTCCGCCGTCAGACAGGGGATGGTTACGAGCCAAAAACATTCAGTACTTC
TRBV19,TRBJ2-7,TRBD1,CASSRDSVAYEQYF,TGTGCCAGTAGCCGGGACAGTGTGGCCTACGAGCAGTACTTC
TRBV30,TRBJ1-6,NA,CAWSGTDSPLHF,TGTGCCTGGAGTGGGACAGATTCACCCCTCCACTTT
TRBV6-4,TRBJ2-1,TRBD2,CASSEAGVRTYNEQFF,TGTGCCAGCAGTGAGGCGGGGGTGCGTACCTACAATGAGCAGTTCTTC
TRBV5-4,TRBJ2-5,TRBD1,CASSRQGIRQETQYF,TGTGCCAGCAGCCGACAGGGCATCAGGCAAGAGACCCAGTACTTC